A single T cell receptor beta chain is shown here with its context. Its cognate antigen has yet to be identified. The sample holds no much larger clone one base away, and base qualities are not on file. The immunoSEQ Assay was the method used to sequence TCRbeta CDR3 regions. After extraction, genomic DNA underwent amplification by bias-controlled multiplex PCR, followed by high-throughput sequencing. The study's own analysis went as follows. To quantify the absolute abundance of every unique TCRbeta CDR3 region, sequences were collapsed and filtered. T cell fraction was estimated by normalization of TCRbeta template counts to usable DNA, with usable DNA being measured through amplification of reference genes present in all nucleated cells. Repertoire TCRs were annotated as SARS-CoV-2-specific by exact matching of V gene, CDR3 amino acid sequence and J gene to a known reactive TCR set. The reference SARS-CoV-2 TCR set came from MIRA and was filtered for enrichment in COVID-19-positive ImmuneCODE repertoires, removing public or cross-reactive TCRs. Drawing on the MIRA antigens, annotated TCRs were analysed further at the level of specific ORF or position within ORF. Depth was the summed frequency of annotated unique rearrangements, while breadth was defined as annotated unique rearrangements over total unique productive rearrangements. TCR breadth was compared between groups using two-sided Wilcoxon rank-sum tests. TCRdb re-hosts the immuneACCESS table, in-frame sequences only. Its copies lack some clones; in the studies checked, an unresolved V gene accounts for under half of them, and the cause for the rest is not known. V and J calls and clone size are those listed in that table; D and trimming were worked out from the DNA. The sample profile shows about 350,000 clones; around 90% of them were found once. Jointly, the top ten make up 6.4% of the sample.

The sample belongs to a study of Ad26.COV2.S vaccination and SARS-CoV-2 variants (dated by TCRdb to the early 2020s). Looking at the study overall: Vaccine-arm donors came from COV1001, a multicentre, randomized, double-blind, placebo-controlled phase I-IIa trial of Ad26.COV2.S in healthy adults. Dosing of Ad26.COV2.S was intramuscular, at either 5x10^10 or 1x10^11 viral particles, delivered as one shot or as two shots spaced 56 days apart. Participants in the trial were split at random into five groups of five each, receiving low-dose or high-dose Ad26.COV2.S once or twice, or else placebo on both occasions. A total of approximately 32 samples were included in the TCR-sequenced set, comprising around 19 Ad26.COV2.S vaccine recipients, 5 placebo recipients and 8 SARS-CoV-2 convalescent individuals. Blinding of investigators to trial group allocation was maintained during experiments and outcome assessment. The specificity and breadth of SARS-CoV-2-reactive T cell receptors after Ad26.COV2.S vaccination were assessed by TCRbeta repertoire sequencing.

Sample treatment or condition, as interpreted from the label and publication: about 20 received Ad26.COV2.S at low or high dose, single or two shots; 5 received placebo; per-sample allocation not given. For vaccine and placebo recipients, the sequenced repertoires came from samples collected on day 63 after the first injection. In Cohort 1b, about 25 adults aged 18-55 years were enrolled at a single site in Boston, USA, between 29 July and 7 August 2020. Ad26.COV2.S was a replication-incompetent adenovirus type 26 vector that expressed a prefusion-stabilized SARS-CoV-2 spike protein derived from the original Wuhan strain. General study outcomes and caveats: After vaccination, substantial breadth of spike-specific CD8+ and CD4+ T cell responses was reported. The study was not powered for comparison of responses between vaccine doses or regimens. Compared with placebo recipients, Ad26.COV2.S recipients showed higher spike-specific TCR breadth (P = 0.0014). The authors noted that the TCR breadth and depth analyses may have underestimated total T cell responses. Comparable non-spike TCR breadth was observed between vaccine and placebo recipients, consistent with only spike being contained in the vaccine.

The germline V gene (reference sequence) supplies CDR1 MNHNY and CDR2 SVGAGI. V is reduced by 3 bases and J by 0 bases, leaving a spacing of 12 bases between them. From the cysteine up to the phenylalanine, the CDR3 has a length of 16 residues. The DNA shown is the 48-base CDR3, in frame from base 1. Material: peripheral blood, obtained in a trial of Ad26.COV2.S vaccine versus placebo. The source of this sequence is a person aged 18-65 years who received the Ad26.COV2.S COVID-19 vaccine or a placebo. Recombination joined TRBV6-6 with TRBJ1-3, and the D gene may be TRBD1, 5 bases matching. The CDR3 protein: CASSYGTQRSGNTIYF. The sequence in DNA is TGTGCCAGCAGTTATGGGACCCAACGCTCTGGAAACACCATATATTTT.